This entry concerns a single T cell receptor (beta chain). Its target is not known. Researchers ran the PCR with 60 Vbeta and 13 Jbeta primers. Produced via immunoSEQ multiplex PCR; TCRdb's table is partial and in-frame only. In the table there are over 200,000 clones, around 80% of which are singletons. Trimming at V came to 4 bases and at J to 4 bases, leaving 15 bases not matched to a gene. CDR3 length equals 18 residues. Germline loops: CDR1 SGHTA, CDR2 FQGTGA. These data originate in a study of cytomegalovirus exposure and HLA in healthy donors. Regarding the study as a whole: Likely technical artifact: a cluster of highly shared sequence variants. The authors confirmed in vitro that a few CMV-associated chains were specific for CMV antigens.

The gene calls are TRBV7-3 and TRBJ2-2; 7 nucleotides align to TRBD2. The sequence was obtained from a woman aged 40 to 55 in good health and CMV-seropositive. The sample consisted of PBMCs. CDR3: CASSSYRGGLPFTGELFF. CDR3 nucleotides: TGTGCCAGCAGCTCCTATCGGGGAGGGCTACCTTTCACCGGGGAGCTGTTTTTT.